These 29 T cell receptor beta chains originate from one sample sequenced in a study of OX40 agonist ivuxolimab in advanced cancers. Profiled with immunoSEQ multiplex PCR; TCRdb holds only in-frame clones, not every one. The sample includes some 54,000 clones, 65% to 80% of them seen just once. The starting material was CD4+ or CD8+ T cells sorted from blood, obtained in a trial of the OX40 agonist ivuxolimab. These receptors were collected from an adult with an advanced solid tumor such as melanoma, head and neck, liver or kidney cancer.

The chain employs TRBV10-3 and TRBJ2-7, with TRBD1 matching over 7 bases. Germline V CDR1 and CDR2: ENHRY, SYGVKD. This CDR3 has 13 residues. The V segment lost 7 bases and the J segment 2 bases; nucleotides outside the gene matches: 5. The CDR3 DNA sequence: TGTGCCATCAAACCCGGGACAGCCTACGAGCAGTACTTC. Translating gives CAIKPGTAYEQYF.

V usage is TRBV7-2 and J usage is TRBJ1-1, with 9 bases matching TRBD1. Germline trimming cut 4 bases from V and 4 bases from J; bases unmatched to any gene: 4. The CDR3 loop spans 14 amino acids. Germline V CDR1 and CDR2: SGHTA, FQGNSA. This chain's CDR3 is CASSSTGGGTEAFF. The CDR3 DNA is TGTGCCAGCAGCTCGACAGGGGGGGGCACTGAAGCTTTCTTT.

This chain links TRBV5-4 with TRBJ1-2; D perhaps matches TRBD1 (6 bases). Germline CDR1 SGHNT, CDR2 YYREEE (reference sequence). Trimming pared 7 bases from V and 2 bases from J, leaving 9 bases between. The CDR3 has 12 amino acids. In DNA, the CDR3 is TGTGCCAGCTGGACAGAGAACTATGGCTACACCTTC. It yields the protein CASWTENYGYTF.

The CDR3 region is CASSAVSQETQYF. The CDR3 DNA sequence: TGTGCCAGCAGCGCAGTAAGCCAAGAGACCCAGTACTTC. The chain has TRBV5-4 and TRBJ2-5; D is uncertain. The V gene's germline CDR1 is SGHNT and CDR2 YYREEE (reference sequence). Trimming took off 4 bases at V and 1 base at J, with 8 bases between the two ends. CDR3 length: 13 amino acids.

This chain connects TRBV7-2 to TRBJ2-2; 11 bases align to TRBD2. Germline values: CDR1 SGHTA, CDR2 FQGNSA. The CDR3 runs to 16 residues. Losses at the gene ends were 1 base for V and 5 bases for J; bases not matched to a gene: 3. The CDR3 protein is CASSLVAGGQTGELFF. The CDR3 nucleotides are TGTGCCAGCAGCTTAGTAGCGGGGGGGCAGACCGGGGAGCTGTTTTTT.

The CDR3 DNA sequence: TGTGCCAGCAGCGTAGGGGACCCTATCGGGTACGAGCAGTACTTC. It is translated as CASSVGDPIGYEQYF. The V and J genes are TRBV9 and TRBJ2-7; perhaps D is TRBD1 or TRBD2 (5 bases each). The CDR3 sequence is 15 residues long. Germline V gene lookup returns CDR1 SGDLS and CDR2 YYNGEE. Trimming removed 0 bases at V and 4 bases at J, with 14 bases between. Full variable domain (rest looked up from reference TRBV9 and TRBJ2-7): DSGVTQTPKHLITATGQRVTLRCSPRSGDLSVYWYQQSLDQGLQFLIQYYNGEERAKGNILERFSAQQFPDLHSELNLSSLELGDSALYFCASSVGDPIGYEQYFGPGTRLTVT.

The chain links TRBV11-2 to TRBJ2-3, with 9 nucleotides matching TRBD2. The germline V gene has CDR1 SGHAT and CDR2 FQNNGV. V dropped 3 bases and J dropped 2; count of bases not matched to a gene: 6. CDR3 length: 16 amino acids. CDR3 DNA: TGTGCCAGCAGCTTGTCTAGCGGGGATAACACAGATACGCAGTATTTT. It specifies CASSLSSGDNTDTQYF.

The chain combines TRBV7-9 with TRBJ1-1; D is undetermined. The V gene's germline CDR1 is SEHNR and CDR2 FQNEAQ (reference sequence). CDR3 length: 16 amino acids. V was cut by 7 bases and J by 0 bases, with 18 bases left in between. The CDR3 nucleotides read TGTGCCAGCACTATAGGAGTGGGCCTCATGAACACTGAAGCTTTCTTT. Translation gives CASTIGVGLMNTEAFF.

Within the sample, this clone is medium-sized (0.01 to 0.1%). The chain carries TRBV6-1 and TRBJ2-1; D gene unclear. This CDR3 has 14 residues. Germline lookup yields CDR1 MNHNS and CDR2 SASEGT. The V end was cut by 8 bases, the J end by 6 bases, with 17 bases between. CDR3 sequence reads: CASSVTSKANEQFF. CDR3 DNA sequence: TGTGCCAGCTCGGTGACCTCAAAGGCCAATGAGCAGTTCTTC.

The chain links TRBV18 to TRBJ2-1, with TRBD2 identical over 12 bases. Germline values: CDR1 KGHSH, CDR2 LQKENI. Trimming cost V 5 bases and J 6 bases; bases outside gene matches: 8. The CDR3 totals 16 residues. CDR3 amino acids: CASSTLAGGVSNEQFF. The CDR3 nucleotides are TGTGCCAGCTCAACACTAGCGGGAGGCGTTAGCAATGAGCAGTTCTTC.

The chain has TRBV27 and TRBJ2-5; D is possibly TRBD2 (6 bases). The CDR3 loop spans 13 amino acids. Germline loops: CDR1 MNHEY, CDR2 SMNVEV (reference sequence). With 6 bases removed from V and 5 bases from J, the gap between germline ends came to 13 bases. The CDR3 bases are TGTGCCAGCAGGACTAGGCTCTCCGAGACCCAGTACTTC. Its translation is CASRTRLSETQYF.

The J gene is TRBJ2-7, the V gene TRBV7-9, with D perhaps TRBD1 or TRBD2 (5 bases each). V was cut by 5 bases and J by 3 bases, with 11 bases left in between. The CDR3 length is 13 residues. CDR1 and CDR2 from the germline V gene are SEHNR and FQNEAQ (reference sequence). The chain's CDR3 is CASSPRDHYEQYF. CDR3 in DNA: TGTGCCAGCAGCCCCCGGGACCACTACGAGCAGTACTTC.

The J gene is TRBJ2-3, the V gene TRBV9; D gene uncertain. The CDR3 has 12 amino acids. Looked up from germline, CDR1 is SGDLS and CDR2 is YYNGEE. V dropped 4 bases and J dropped 2 bases, with 5 bases sitting between them. Written as DNA, the CDR3 is TGTGCCAGCAGCCTCTCCACAGATACGCAGTATTTT. Amino acid sequence: CASSLSTDTQYF.

CDR3 residues: CASSPRPDQPQHF. DNA for the CDR3: TGTGCCAGCAGCCCCCGTCCGGATCAGCCCCAGCATTTT. The gene calls are TRBV7-9 and TRBJ1-5; D is uncertain. The V gene lost 5 bases and the J gene lost 5 bases, with 10 bases spanning the gap. The CDR3 loop spans 13 amino acids. Germline lookup yields CDR1 SEHNR and CDR2 FQNEAQ (reference sequence).

The chain has TRBV6-6 and TRBJ1-1; a possible D gene is TRBD1 (5 bases). V dropped 8 bases and J dropped 11 bases, with 18 bases sitting between them. The CDR3 runs to 12 residues. Germline values: CDR1 MNHNY, CDR2 SVGAGI (reference sequence). The CDR3 nucleotides are TGTGCCAGCGCCCTAGAGGGGAGGAGTGCTTTCTTT. The encoded protein is CASALEGRSAFF.

The chain couples TRBV10-3 to TRBJ2-4; 7 positions match TRBD1. This CDR3 has 14 residues. From germline, CDR1 is ENHRY and CDR2 SYGVKD. V shed 6 bases, J shed 3 bases, and the junction held 5 bases outside the gene matches. This CDR3 is CAIRNDRDKNIQYF. The CDR3 nucleotides read TGTGCCATCAGGAATGACAGGGACAAAAACATTCAGTACTTC.

The rearrangement links TRBV19 to TRBJ1-4; a weak D match, TRBD1 (5 bases). This CDR3 is 15 amino acids long. Germline V gives CDR1 LNHDA, CDR2 SQIVND (reference sequence). The ends were cut back, 1 base at V and 5 bases at J, with 11 bases in the middle. In nucleotides, the CDR3 is TGTGCCAGTAGTATAGGAGGGACTGTGAATGAAAAACTGTTTTTT. Amino acid sequence: CASSIGGTVNEKLFF.

J is TRBJ2-7 and V is TRBV28; D gene uncertain. V was trimmed by 4 bases and J by 6 bases, leaving 10 bases between them. The V gene's germline CDR1 is MDHEN and CDR2 SYDVKM. The CDR3 is 12 amino acids. The chain's CDR3 is CASSSPLAEQYF. In DNA, the CDR3 is TGTGCCAGCAGTTCCCCTCTGGCCGAGCAGTACTTC. Full variable domain (outside the CDR3, taken from reference TRBV28 and TRBJ2-7): DVKVTQSSRYLVKRTGEKVFLECVQDMDHENMFWYRQDPGLGLRLIYFSYDVKMKEKGDIPEGYSVSREKKERFSLILESASTNQTSMYLCASSSPLAEQYFGPGTRLTVT.

The chain employs TRBV18 and TRBJ2-1; D is ambiguous. The length of the CDR3 is 14 residues. CDR1 is KGHSH, CDR2 LQKENI, per germline. Trimming removed 1 base from V and 6 bases from J, with 10 bases in between. CDR3 nucleotide sequence: TGTGCCAGCTCACCACTCTCCGGTACCAATGAGCAGTTCTTC. This sequence encodes CASSPLSGTNEQFF.

The rearrangement uses TRBV5-1 and TRBJ2-1; 10 nucleotides line up with TRBD1. The CDR3 has 15 amino acids. The ends lost 0 bases at V and 10 bases at J; junction bases unmatched: 7. CDR1 is SGHRS, CDR2 YFSETQ, per germline. In DNA, the CDR3 is TGCGCCAGCAGCTTGGGGGACAGGGGACTCCGGGAGCAGTTCTTC. Translation gives CASSLGDRGLREQFF.

This chain uses TRBV19 with TRBJ1-2; D not resolved. Per germline, CDR1 LNHDA and CDR2 SQIVND (reference sequence). V lost 0 bases to trimming and J lost 0 bases, with 5 bases between them. CDR3 length equals 14 residues. The CDR3 sequence is CASSIDPTNYGYTF. CDR3 in DNA: TGTGCCAGTAGTATAGATCCAACTAACTATGGCTACACCTTC.

This clone came up once. The V and J genes are TRBV19 and TRBJ2-7, with 7 positions matching TRBD2. Germline CDR1 and CDR2: LNHDA and SQIVND (reference sequence). The CDR3 length is 14 residues. V lost 6 bases, J lost 4 bases, and 9 bases stayed unmatched. In nucleotides, the CDR3 is TGTGCCAGTAGGAGTAGGGCGGGAGAGTACGAGCAGTACTTC. Translating gives CASRSRAGEYEQYF.

This clone was seen many times. V and J are TRBV28 and TRBJ1-2, with no clear D. The CDR3 length is 13 residues. The germline gives CDR1 MDHEN, CDR2 SYDVKM. The germline V and J ends were trimmed by 5 bases and 5 bases, with 12 bases remaining between them. The CDR3 bases are TGTGCCAGCAGTCCCCCGTTTGGGTATGGCTACACCTTC. This sequence encodes CASSPPFGYGYTF.

This clone has just a few counts. The chain uses TRBV5-1 and TRBJ2-7, with TRBD2 as a possible D gene (5 bases). The CDR3 contains 11 residues. Germline assignment: CDR1 SGHRS and CDR2 YFSETQ. Trimming took off 5 bases at V and 4 bases at J, with 7 bases between the two ends. The CDR3 DNA follows: TGCGCCAGCAGGTCGGGGTACGAGCAGTACTTC. It encodes CASRSGYEQYF.

The rearrangement joins TRBV5-1 to TRBJ2-2, with 8 bases lining up with TRBD2. The V segment lost 4 bases and the J segment 4 bases; nucleotides outside the gene matches: 6. The CDR3 is 15 residues long. Germline CDR1 is SGHRS and CDR2 is YFSETQ. The CDR3 DNA is TGCGCCAGCAGCCACCGGGGGGGGACCACCGGGGAGCTGTTTTTT. It translates to CASSHRGGTTGELFF.

CDR3 coding DNA: TGCGCCAGCAGCTTGGGCGGGCCTGGGGCCAACGTCCTGACTTTC. Protein sequence: CASSLGGPGANVLTF. The rearrangement links TRBV5-1 to TRBJ2-6, with D possibly TRBD2 on 5 matching bases. CDR1 is SGHRS and CDR2 is YFSETQ in the germline V gene. This CDR3 has 15 residues. V lost 0 bases and J lost 2, with 6 bases in between.

The chain carries TRBV12-5 and TRBJ2-5; D call uncertain. Deletions cut 5 bases from V and 5 bases from J, with 9 bases between. Looked up from germline, CDR1 is LGHNT and CDR2 is FRNRAP. The CDR3 covers 12 residues. The CDR3: CASGTGGETQYF. Written as DNA, the CDR3 is TGTGCTAGTGGTACCGGTGGGGAGACCCAGTACTTC.

This clone was observed a single time. The V gene is TRBV28, the J gene TRBJ1-2; D uncertain. V dropped 3 bases and J dropped 3 bases, with 11 bases sitting between them. This CDR3 has 14 amino acids. Per the germline V gene, CDR1 is MDHEN and CDR2 is SYDVKM. The CDR3, as DNA: TGTGCCAGCAGTTTTTCGGATGGGGACTATGGCTACACCTTC. This codes for CASSFSDGDYGYTF.

The V gene is TRBV10-1, the J gene TRBJ2-3; unclear D gene. The CDR3 has 14 residues. The germline CDR1 and CDR2 sequences are WNHNN and SYGVQD (reference sequence). The V gene lost 2 bases and the J gene lost 5 bases, with 11 bases spanning the gap. CDR3 DNA sequence: TGCGCCAGCAGTGAGACCCGGCGTGGAGATACGCAGTATTTT. Residues: CASSETRRGDTQYF.